This T cell receptor (beta chain) was sequenced for a study of blood T cell repertoires in COVID-19. At the level of the study: Acute and convalescent COVID-19 specimens originated in the United States, Italy and Spain. Sample material is recorded as cDNA or gDNA derived from T cells, B-cell-depleted T cells, or PBMCs.

From germline, CDR1 is SGHVS and CDR2 FNYEAQ. With V trimmed by 5 bases and J by 3 bases, 4 bases remained unmatched. This CDR3 has 15 amino acids. The protocol was immunoSEQ multiplex PCR, while the TCRdb copy is restricted to in-frame clones and leaves out a portion. Among 100,000 or so clones listed, 75% to 95% were seen once. This clonotype was sampled from a man aged 18 to 29 with acute or convalescent COVID-19. The specimen was peripheral blood. The J gene is TRBJ2-1, the V gene TRBV7-6; 10 positions agree with TRBD2. CDR3 region: CASSQGLADYNEQFF. In DNA form, the CDR3 reads TGTGCCAGCAGCCAAGGACTAGCGGACTACAATGAGCAGTTCTTC.